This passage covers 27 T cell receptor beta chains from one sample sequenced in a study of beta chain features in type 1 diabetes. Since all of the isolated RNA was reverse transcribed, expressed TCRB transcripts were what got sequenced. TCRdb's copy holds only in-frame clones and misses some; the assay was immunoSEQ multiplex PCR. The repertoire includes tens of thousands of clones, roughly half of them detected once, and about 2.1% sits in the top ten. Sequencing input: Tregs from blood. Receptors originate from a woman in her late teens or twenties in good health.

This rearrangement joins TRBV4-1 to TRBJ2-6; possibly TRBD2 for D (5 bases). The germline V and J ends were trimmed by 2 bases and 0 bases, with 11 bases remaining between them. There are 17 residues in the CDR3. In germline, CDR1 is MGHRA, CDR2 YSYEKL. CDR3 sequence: CASSQQPGFSGANVLTF. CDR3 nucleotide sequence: TGCGCCAGCAGCCAACAACCGGGATTCTCTGGGGCCAACGTCCTGACTTTC.

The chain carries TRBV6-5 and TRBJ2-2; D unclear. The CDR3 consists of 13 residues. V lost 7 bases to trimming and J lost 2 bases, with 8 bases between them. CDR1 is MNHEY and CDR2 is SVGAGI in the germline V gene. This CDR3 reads CASNSPNTGELFF. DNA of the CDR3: TGTGCCAGCAACTCCCCCAACACCGGGGAGCTGTTTTTT.

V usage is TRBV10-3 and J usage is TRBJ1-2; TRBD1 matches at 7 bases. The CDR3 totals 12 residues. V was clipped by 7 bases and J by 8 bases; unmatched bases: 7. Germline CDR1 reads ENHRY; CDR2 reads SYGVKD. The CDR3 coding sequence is TGTGCCATCAAGGGGGCAAGTGAGGGCTACACCTTC. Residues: CAIKGASEGYTF.

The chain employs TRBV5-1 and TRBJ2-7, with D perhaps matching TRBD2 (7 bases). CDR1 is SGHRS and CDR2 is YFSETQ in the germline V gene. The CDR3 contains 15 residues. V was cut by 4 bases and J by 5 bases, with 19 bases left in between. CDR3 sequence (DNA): TGCGCCAGCAGCCCCCTTGGGGGAGGGGGAAACGAGCAGTACTTC. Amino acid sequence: CASSPLGGGGNEQYF.

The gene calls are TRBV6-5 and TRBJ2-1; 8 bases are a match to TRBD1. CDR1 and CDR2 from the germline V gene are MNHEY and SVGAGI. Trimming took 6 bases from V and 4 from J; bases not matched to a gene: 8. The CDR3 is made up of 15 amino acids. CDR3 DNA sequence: TGTGCCAGCAGATCAATTGACAGGGGTTACAATGAGCAGTTCTTC. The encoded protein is CASRSIDRGYNEQFF.

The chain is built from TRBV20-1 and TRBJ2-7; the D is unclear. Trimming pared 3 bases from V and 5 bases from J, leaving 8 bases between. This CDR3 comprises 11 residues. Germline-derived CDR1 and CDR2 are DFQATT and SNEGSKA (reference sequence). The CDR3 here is CSASGRNEQYF. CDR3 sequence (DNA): TGCAGTGCTAGTGGTAGAAACGAGCAGTACTTC.

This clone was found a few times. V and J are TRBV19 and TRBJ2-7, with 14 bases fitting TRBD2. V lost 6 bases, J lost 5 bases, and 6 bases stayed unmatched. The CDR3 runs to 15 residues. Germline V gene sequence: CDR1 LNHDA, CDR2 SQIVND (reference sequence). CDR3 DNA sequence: TGTGCCAGTAGGGAGGGACTAGCGGGAGTCCACGAGCAGTACTTC. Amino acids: CASREGLAGVHEQYF.

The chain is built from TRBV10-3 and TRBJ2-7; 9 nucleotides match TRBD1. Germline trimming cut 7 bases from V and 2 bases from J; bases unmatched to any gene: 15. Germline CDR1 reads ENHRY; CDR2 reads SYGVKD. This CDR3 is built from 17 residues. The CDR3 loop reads CAIIGQGNPISPYEQYF. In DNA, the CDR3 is TGTGCCATCATAGGACAGGGGAACCCCATCTCCCCCTACGAGCAGTACTTC.

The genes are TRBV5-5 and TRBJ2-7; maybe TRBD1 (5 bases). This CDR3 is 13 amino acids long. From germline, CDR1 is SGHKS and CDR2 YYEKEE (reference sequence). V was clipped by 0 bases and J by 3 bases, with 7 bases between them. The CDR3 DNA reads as TGTGCCAGCAGCTTGGCACAGGTCTACGAGCAGTACTTC. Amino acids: CASSLAQVYEQYF.

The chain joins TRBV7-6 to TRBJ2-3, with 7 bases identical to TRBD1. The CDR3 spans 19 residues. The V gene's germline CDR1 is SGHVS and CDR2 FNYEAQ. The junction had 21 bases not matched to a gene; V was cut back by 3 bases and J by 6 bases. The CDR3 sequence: CASSFSVPKPTGRRDTQYF. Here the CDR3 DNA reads TGTGCCAGCAGCTTTAGCGTCCCTAAACCGACAGGGCGAAGGGATACGCAGTATTTT. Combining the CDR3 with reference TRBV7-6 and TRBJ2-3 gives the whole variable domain GAGVSQSPRYKVTKRGQDVALRCDPISGHVSLYWYRQALGQGPEFLTYFNYEAQQDKSGLPNDRFSAERPEGSISTLTIQRTEQRDSAMYRCASSFSVPKPTGRRDTQYFGPGTRLTVL.

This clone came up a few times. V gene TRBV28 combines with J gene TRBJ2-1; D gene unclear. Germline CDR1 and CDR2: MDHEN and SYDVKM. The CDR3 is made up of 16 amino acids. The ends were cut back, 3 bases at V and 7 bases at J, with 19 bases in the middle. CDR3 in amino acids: CASSFASARVRNEQFF. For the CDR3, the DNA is TGTGCCAGCAGTTTTGCTTCGGCACGGGTAAGGAATGAGCAGTTCTTC.

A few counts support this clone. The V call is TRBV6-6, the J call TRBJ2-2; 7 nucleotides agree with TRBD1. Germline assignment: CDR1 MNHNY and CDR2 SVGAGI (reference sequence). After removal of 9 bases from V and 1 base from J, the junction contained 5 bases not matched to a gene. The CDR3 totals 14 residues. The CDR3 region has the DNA TGTGCCAGTGCCGGGACAGAGAACACCGGGGAGCTGTTTTTT. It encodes CASAGTENTGELFF.

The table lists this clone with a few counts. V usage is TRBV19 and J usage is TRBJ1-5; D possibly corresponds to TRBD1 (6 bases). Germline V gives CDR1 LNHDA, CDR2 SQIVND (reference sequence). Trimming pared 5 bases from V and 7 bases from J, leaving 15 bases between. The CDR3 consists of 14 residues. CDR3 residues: CASSSRGSNQPQHF. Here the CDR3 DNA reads TGTGCCAGTAGTTCCAGGGGATCCAACCAGCCCCAGCATTTT.

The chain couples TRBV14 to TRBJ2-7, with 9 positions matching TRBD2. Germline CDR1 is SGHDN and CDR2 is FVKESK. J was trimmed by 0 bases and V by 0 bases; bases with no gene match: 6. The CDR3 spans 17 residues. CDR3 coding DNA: TGTGCCAGCAGCCAAGACTTCCGCGGGAGGGCCTCCTACGAGCAGTACTTC. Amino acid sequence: CASSQDFRGRASYEQYF.

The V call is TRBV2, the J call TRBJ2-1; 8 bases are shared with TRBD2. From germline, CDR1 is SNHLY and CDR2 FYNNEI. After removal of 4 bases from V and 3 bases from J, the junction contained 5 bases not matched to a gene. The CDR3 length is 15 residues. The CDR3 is CASSGRSGNYNEQFF. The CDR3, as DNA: TGTGCCAGCAGTGGTCGTAGCGGGAACTACAATGAGCAGTTCTTC.

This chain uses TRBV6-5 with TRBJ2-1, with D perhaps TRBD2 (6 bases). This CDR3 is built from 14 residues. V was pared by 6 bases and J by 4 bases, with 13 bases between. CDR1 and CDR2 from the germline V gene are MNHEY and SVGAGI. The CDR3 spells CASSRERRYNEQFF. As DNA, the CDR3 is TGTGCCAGCAGCCGGGAGAGGAGGTACAATGAGCAGTTCTTC.

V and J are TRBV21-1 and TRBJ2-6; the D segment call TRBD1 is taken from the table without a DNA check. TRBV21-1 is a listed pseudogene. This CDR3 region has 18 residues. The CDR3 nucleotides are TGTGCCAGCAGCATACCTTACAGGGATTCCTCTGGGGCCAACGTCCTGACTTTC. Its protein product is CASSIPYRDSSGANVLTF.

CDR3 nucleotide sequence: TGTGCCAGCAGCTTGTCTAGCGTAATAACCCGGGGGACAGATACGCAGTATTTT. Translation gives CASSLSSVITRGTDTQYF. The chain recombines TRBV5-6 with TRBJ2-3; weak D call: TRBD2 (6 bases). Looked up from germline, CDR1 is SGHDT and CDR2 is YYEEEE. V lost 1 base to trimming and J lost 3 bases, with 21 bases between them. The CDR3 length is 18 residues.

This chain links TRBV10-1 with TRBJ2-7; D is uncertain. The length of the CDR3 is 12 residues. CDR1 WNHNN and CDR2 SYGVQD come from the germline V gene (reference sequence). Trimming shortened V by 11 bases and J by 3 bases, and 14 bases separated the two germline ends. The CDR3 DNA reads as TGCGCCCGCAACATTCCCGTCTACGAGCAGTACTTC. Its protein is CARNIPVYEQYF.

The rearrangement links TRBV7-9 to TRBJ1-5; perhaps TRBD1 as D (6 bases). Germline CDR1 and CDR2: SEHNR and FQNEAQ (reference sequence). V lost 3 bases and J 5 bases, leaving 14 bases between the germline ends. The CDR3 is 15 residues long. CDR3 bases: TGTGCCAGCAGCTTTTCGGACAGTTACTATCAGCCCCAGCATTTT. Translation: CASSFSDSYYQPQHF. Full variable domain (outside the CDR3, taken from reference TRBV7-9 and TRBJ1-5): DTGVSQNPRHKITKRGQNVTFRCDPISEHNRLYWYRQTLGQGPEFLTYFQNEAQLEKSRLLSDRFSAERPKGSFSTLEIQRTEQGDSAMYLCASSFSDSYYQPQHFGDGTRLSIL.

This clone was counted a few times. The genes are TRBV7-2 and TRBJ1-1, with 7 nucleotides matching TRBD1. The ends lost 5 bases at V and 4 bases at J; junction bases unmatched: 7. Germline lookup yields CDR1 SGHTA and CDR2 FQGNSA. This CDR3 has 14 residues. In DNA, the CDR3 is TGTGCCAGCAGCCCGACAGGGCCAAGCACTGAAGCTTTCTTT. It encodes CASSPTGPSTEAFF.

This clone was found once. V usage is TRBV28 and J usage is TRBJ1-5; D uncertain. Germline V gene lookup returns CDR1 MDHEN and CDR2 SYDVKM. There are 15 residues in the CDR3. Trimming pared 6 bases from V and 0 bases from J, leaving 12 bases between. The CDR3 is CASSRDTISNQPQHF. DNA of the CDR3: TGTGCCAGCAGCCGAGACACAATTAGCAATCAGCCCCAGCATTTT. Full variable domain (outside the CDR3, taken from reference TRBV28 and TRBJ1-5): DVKVTQSSRYLVKRTGEKVFLECVQDMDHENMFWYRQDPGLGLRLIYFSYDVKMKEKGDIPEGYSVSREKKERFSLILESASTNQTSMYLCASSRDTISNQPQHFGDGTRLSIL.

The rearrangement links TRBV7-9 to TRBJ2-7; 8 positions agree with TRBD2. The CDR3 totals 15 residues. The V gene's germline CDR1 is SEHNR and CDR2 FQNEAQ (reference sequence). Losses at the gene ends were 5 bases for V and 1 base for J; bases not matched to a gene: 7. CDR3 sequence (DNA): TGTGCCAGCAGCCGAAGGACTAGCACATCCTACGAGCAGTACTTC. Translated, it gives CASSRRTSTSYEQYF.

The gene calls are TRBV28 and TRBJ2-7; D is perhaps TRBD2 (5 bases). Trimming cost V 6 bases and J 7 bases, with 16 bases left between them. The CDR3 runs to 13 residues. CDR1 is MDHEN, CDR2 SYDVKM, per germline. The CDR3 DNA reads TGTGCCAGCAGACTTGGCCCGCGGGCTGAGCAGTACTTC. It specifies CASRLGPRAEQYF. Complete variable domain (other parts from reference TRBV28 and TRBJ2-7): DVKVTQSSRYLVKRTGEKVFLECVQDMDHENMFWYRQDPGLGLRLIYFSYDVKMKEKGDIPEGYSVSREKKERFSLILESASTNQTSMYLCASRLGPRAEQYFGPGTRLTVT.

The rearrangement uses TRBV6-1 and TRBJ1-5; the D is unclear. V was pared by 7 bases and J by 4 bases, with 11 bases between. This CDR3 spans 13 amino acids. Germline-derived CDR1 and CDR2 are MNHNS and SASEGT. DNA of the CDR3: TGTGCCAGCACCATAACTGAAAATCAGCCCCAGCATTTT. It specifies CASTITENQPQHF.

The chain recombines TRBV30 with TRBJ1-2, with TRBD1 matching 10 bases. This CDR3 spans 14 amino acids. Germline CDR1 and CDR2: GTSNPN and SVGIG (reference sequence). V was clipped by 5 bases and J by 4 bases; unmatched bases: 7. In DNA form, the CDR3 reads TGTGCCTGGGCAGGGACAGGGGATACCTATGGCTACACCTTC. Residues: CAWAGTGDTYGYTF.

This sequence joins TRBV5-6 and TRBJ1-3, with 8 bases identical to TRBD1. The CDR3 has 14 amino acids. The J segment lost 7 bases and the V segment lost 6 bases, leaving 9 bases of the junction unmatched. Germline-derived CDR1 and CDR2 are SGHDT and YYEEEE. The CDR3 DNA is TGTGCCAGCACCTATACAGGGGGAGTCAACACCATATATTTT. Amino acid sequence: CASTYTGGVNTIYF.